This T cell receptor (beta chain) is from a study of cytomegalovirus exposure and HLA in healthy donors. The PCR ran on 60 Vbeta and 13 Jbeta primers. The table came from immunoSEQ multiplex PCR; TCRdb's copy has only in-frame clones and leaves some out. The table includes hundreds of thousands of clones, 70% detected once. Between the trimmed V and J ends, which lost 1 base and 0 bases, there was a span of 6 bases. CDR1 is KGHSH and CDR2 is LQKENI in the germline V gene. The CDR3 consists of 14 residues. The chain combines TRBV18 with TRBJ1-2; D call uncertain. The sequenced sample consisted of PBMCs. This clonotype originated in a man aged 35 to 55 in good health and CMV-seropositive. The CDR3, as DNA: TGTGCCAGCTCACCACAGAGTTCTAACTATGGCTACACCTTC. Encoded protein: CASSPQSSNYGYTF.